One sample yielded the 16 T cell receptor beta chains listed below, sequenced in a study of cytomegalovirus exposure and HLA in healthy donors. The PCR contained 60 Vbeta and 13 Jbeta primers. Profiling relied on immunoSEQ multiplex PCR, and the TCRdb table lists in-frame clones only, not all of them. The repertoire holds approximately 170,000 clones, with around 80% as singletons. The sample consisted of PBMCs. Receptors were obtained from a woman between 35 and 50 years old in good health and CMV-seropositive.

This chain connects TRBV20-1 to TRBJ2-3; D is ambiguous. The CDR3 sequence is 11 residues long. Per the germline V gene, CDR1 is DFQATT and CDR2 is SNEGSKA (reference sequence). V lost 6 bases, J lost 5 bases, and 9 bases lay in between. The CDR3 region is CSAYGLDTQYF. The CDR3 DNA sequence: TGCAGTGCCTACGGGTTAGATACGCAGTATTTT.

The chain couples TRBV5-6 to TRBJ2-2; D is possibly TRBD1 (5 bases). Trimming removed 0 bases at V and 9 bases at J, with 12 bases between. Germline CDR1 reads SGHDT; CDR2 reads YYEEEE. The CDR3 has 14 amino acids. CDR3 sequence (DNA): TGTGCCAGCAGCTTGGTTCCACAGGTCCGGGAGCTGTTTTTT. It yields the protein CASSLVPQVRELFF. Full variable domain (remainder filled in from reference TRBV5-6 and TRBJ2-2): DAGVTQSPTHLIKTRGQQVTLRCSPKSGHDTVSWYQQALGQGPQFIFQYYEEEERQRGNFPDRFSGHQFPNYSSELNVNALLLGDSALYLCASSLVPQVRELFFGEGSRLTVL.

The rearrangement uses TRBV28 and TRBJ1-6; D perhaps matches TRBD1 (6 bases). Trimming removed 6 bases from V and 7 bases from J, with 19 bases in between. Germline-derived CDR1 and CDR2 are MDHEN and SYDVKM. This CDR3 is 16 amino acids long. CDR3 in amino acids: CASRRIRTDRNSPLHF. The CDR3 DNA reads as TGTGCCAGCAGACGGATTCGGACAGATAGAAATTCACCCCTCCACTTT.

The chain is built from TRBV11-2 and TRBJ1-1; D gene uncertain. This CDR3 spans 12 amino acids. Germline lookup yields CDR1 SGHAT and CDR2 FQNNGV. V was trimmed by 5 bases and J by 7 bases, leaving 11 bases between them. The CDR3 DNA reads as TGTGCCAGCAGCCGCACTCGGGATGAAGCTTTCTTT. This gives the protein CASSRTRDEAFF.

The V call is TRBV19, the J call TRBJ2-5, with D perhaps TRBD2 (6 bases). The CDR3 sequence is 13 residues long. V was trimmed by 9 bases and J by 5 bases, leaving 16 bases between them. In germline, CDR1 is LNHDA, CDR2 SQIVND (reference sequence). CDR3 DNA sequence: TGTGCCAGCTCACCGGGACTTAGGGAGACCCAGTACTTC. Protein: CASSPGLRETQYF.

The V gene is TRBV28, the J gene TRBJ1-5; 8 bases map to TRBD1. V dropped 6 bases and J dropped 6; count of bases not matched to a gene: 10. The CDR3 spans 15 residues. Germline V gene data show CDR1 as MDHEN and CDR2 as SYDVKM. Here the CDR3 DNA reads TGTGCCAGCAGCCTGTCTTCAGGGGGCGGTCAGCCCCAGCATTTT. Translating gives CASSLSSGGGQPQHF.

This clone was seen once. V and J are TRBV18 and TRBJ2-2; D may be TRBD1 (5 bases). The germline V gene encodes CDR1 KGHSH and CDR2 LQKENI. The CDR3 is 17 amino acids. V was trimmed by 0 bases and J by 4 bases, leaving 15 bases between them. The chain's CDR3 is CASSPPSGHPFTGELFF. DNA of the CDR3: TGTGCCAGCTCACCACCCTCAGGACACCCATTCACCGGGGAGCTGTTTTTT.

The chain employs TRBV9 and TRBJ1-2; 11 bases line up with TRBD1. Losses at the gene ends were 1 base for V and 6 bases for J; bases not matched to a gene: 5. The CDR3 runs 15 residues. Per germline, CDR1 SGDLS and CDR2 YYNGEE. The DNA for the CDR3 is TGTGCCAGCAGCGTAACCGGGACAGGGGGTCATGGCTACACCTTC. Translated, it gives CASSVTGTGGHGYTF.

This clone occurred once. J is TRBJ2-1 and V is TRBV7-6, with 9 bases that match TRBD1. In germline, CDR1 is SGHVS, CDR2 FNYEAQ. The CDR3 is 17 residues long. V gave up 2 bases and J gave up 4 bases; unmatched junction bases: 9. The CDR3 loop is CASSLYLQGARYNEQFF. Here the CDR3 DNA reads TGTGCCAGCAGCTTATATTTACAGGGGGCGCGGTACAATGAGCAGTTCTTC.

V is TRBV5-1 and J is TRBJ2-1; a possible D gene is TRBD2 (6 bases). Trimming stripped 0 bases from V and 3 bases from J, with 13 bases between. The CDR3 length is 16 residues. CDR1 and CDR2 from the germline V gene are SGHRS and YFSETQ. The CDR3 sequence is CASSLADGGGYNEQFF. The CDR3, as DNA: TGCGCCAGCAGCTTGGCCGACGGGGGTGGCTACAATGAGCAGTTCTTC.

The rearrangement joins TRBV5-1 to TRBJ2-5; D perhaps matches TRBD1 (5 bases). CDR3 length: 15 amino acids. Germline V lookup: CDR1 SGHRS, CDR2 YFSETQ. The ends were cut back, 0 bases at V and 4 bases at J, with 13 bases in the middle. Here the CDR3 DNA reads TGCGCCAGCAGCTTGGGGTCTAGGGGTTCAGAGACCCAGTACTTC. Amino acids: CASSLGSRGSETQYF. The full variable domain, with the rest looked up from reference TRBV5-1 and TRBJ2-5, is KAGVTQTPRYLIKTRGQQVTLSCSPISGHRSVSWYQQTPGQGLQFLFEYFSETQRNKGNFPGRFSGRQFSNSRSEMNVSTLELGDSALYLCASSLGSRGSETQYFGPGTRLLVL.

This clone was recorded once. The chain's CDR3 is CATSRDPGQGARPFF. Written as DNA, the CDR3 is TGTGCCACCAGCAGAGATCCGGGACAGGGGGCGAGGCCTTTCTTT. This chain connects TRBV15 to TRBJ1-1; 12 nucleotides match TRBD1. The germline V gene has CDR1 LNHNV and CDR2 YYDKDF (reference sequence). The CDR3 extends over 15 amino acids. V dropped 0 bases and J dropped 12; count of bases not matched to a gene: 8.

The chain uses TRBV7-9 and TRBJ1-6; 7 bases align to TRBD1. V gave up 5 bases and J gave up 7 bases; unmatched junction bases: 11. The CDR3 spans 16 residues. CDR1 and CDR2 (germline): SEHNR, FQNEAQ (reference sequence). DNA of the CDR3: TGTGCCAGCAGCACACCTCCCGGGACAGTCAATTCACCCCTCCACTTT. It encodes CASSTPPGTVNSPLHF. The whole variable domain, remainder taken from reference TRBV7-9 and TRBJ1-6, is DTGVSQNPRHKITKRGQNVTFRCDPISEHNRLYWYRQTLGQGPEFLTYFQNEAQLEKSRLLSDRFSAERPKGSFSTLEIQRTEQGDSAMYLCASSTPPGTVNSPLHFGNGTRLTVT.

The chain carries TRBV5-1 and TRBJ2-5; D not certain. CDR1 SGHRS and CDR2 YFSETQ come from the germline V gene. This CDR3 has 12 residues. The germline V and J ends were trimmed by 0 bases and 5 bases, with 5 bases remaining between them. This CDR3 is CASSLAMETQYF. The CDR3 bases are TGCGCCAGCAGCTTGGCCATGGAGACCCAGTACTTC.

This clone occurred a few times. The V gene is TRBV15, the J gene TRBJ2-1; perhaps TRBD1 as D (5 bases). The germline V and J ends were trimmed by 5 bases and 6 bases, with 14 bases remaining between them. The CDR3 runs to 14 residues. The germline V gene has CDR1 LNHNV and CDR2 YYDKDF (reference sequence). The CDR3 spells CATSRSGKVNEQFF. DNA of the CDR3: TGTGCCACCAGCCGGTCAGGGAAGGTCAATGAGCAGTTCTTC.

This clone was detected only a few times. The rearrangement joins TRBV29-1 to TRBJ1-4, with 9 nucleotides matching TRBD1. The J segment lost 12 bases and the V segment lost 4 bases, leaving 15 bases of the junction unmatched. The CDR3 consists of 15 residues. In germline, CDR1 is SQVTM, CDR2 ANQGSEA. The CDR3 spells CSVANLTGGSKELFF. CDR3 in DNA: TGCAGCGTTGCGAACTTGACAGGGGGGTCGAAAGAACTGTTTTTT.